This entry describes one TCR beta chain. This clonotype was observed a few times. The target of this receptor is not known. Nothing much larger sits one base from this clone, and base qualities are not available. The source of the sample is a study of T-cell reconstitution after alpha-beta-depleted transplantation in children (dated by TCRdb to about 2016). Some background on the complete study: T-cell immune reconstitution after TCRalphabeta/CD19-depleted allogeneic hematopoietic cell transplantation in children was quantitatively tracked in the study by means of TCR repertoire profiling.

Interpreted using the paper, the treatment or condition label stands for: allogeneic hematopoietic cell transplantation with graft depleted of TCRalphabeta T cells and CD19 B cells. Transplant recipients were children who received TCRalphabeta/CD19-depleted allogeneic hematopoietic cell grafts. The library was obtained by PCR. This sample was sequenced with an Illumina HiSeq 2500. To normalize quantification of the TCRbeta repertoire, the TCR libraries were built with molecular barcoding that relied on unique molecular identifiers. In-frame beta chains were kept once TCRdb had trimmed the public reads at Q25 with fastp and called clones with MiXCR. Each CDR3 protein gets just one entry, which takes the most common genes and DNA from the rows behind it. For this sample there are around 450,000 distinct CDR3 sequences; 8% to 11% appear just once. The ten largest clones represent about 2.1% of the sample.

The study at large found these results: In some patients, high TCRbeta diversity at day 60 was attributed to recipient T cells and intrathymic progenitors that had survived conditioning. The apparently early alphabetaT-cell count recovery about two months after transplant was reportedly dependent on only several hundred rapidly expanded clones derived from non-depleted graft cells. Over the following months the frequencies of hyperexpanded clones went down, and after one year T-cell counts and TCRbeta diversity were mostly credited to newly produced T cells.

The CDR3, from cysteine to phenylalanine, totals 13 residues. The DNA shown is the 39-base CDR3, in frame from base 1. From a lookup of the germline V gene (reference sequence), CDR1 and CDR2 are DFQATT and SNEGSKA. V has 4 bases trimmed and J has 5 bases trimmed; junction bases matching no gene number 5. Recombination joined TRBV20-1 with TRBJ2-7; TRBD1 aligns with 10 central bases. This sequence originates from a child under 10 years old with inherited bone marrow failure, due to receive a stem cell transplant. The sample consisted of PBMCs, taken before TCRalphabeta/CD19-depleted stem cell transplant. The sequenced DNA is TGCAGTGCTACCGGGACAGGGGATCACGAGCAGTACTTC. Its translation is CSATGTGDHEQYF.